Detailed here is one T cell receptor (beta chain). Its antigen is not known. This specimen comes from a study of post-analysis software for immune sequencing data. Germline assignment: CDR1 SGHTA and CDR2 FQGNSA. The CDR3 is made up of 14 amino acids. V gave up 6 bases and J gave up 3 bases, with 11 bases separating them. Each TCR beta cDNA library carried unique molecular identifiers. TCRdb itself ran the PCR reads through MiXCR, one entry per CDR3 protein. The sample holds about 820,000 distinct CDR3 sequences, roughly 50% seen once. Study-wide results and limits: Five or six TRBV segments, TRBV5-6, TRBV5-1 and TRBV20-1 among them, were found more frequent in patients than controls.

The TCR was taken from a girl aged 10-17 years with multiple sclerosis. Sequenced: blood. This chain links TRBV7-2 with TRBJ2-2, with D possibly being TRBD2 (6 bases). This CDR3 reads CASSRLGYTGELFF. The CDR3 DNA follows: TGTGCCAGCAGTCGACTAGGGTACACCGGGGAGCTGTTTTTT.